This record covers a single T cell receptor (beta chain). The antigen is undetermined. These data originate in a study of shared clonotypes between healthy human individuals. Germline assignment: CDR1 SGHRS and CDR2 YFSETQ. With 5 bases clipped from V and 3 bases from J, the junction kept 4 bases outside the gene matches. The CDR3 is 13 amino acids. The table came from immunoSEQ multiplex PCR; TCRdb's copy has only in-frame clones and leaves some out. The repertoire includes around 2.3 million clones, nearly 97% of them detected once, and around 0.13% sits in the top ten. Points from the study as a whole: Shared across a few donors were roughly 4.8% of the naive CD4 clonotypes.

Material: naive CD4+ T cells sorted from blood. The subset denotes: CD45RA+ positively selected. The chain joins TRBV5-1 to TRBJ1-2, with TRBD1 matching 7 bases. This sequence originates from a man in his late teens or twenties in good health. CDR3 sequence: CASRWGTDYGYTF. The CDR3 DNA follows: TGCGCCAGCAGGTGGGGGACAGACTATGGCTACACCTTC.